Listed below are T cell receptor beta chains from one sample, sequenced in a study of vaccination and CD4 T cells after COVID-19. Antigens for these TCRs are unknown. MiXCR was run by TCRdb on the PCR reads, yielding one entry per CDR3 protein. The table records 20,000 or so distinct CDR3 sequences, about 44% of them present only once. This sample comprised CD4+ T cells from blood, cultured in vitro, obtained before SARS-CoV-2 vaccination. These receptors were obtained from a human donor who had recovered from COVID-19. CDR3s include the opening cysteine and the closing phenylalanine or tryptophan. Each record gives: V gene, clone size, J gene, D gene, CDR3 protein, CDR3 DNA. The D gene is left open where the match is weak. Clone size, where shown, is once, few, many, or a class for clones that have expanded.

v_call: TRBV6-1; clone_size: few; j_call: TRBJ1-5; d_call: NA; cdr3_aa: CASSDPYQPQHF; cdr3_nt: TGTGCCAGCAGTGACCCCTATCAGCCCCAGCATTTT
v_call: TRBV6-2/TRBV6-3; clone_size: NA; j_call: TRBJ2-2; d_call: NA; cdr3_aa: CASSYSKRTTGELFF; cdr3_nt: TGTGCCAGCAGTTACTCCAAGCGGACTACCGGGGAGCTGTTTTTT
v_call: TRBV7-9; clone_size: few; j_call: TRBJ2-3; d_call: NA; cdr3_aa: CASSLGDHTDTQYF; cdr3_nt: TGTGCCAGCAGCTTAGGGGACCACACAGATACGCAGTATTTT
v_call: TRBV20-1; clone_size: NA; j_call: TRBJ1-2; d_call: NA; cdr3_aa: CSAREVQTSYGYTF; cdr3_nt: TGCAGTGCTAGAGAGGTACAGACTAGCTATGGCTACACCTTC
v_call: TRBV12-3/TRBV12-4; clone_size: few; j_call: TRBJ1-5; d_call: TRBD1; cdr3_aa: CASSKSTGGGNQPQHF; cdr3_nt: TGTGCCAGCAGTAAATCTACAGGGGGCGGAAATCAGCCCCAGCATTTT
v_call: TRBV28; clone_size: once; j_call: TRBJ1-2; d_call: NA; cdr3_aa: CASRSRAGYTF; cdr3_nt: TGTGCCAGCAGGTCGCGGGCAGGCTACACCTTC
v_call: TRBV12-3/TRBV12-4; clone_size: NA; j_call: TRBJ2-7; d_call: NA; cdr3_aa: CASSLGGGRGAYEQYF; cdr3_nt: TGTGCCAGCAGTTTAGGGGGGGGCAGGGGGGCCTACGAGCAGTACTTC
v_call: TRBV6-2/TRBV6-3; clone_size: NA; j_call: TRBJ2-7; d_call: NA; cdr3_aa: CASSYSGPLTREQYF; cdr3_nt: TGTGCCAGCAGTTACTCGGGGCCCTTGACCCGGGAGCAGTACTTC
v_call: TRBV7-9; clone_size: NA; j_call: TRBJ1-2; d_call: NA; cdr3_aa: CASSPEGLDGYTF; cdr3_nt: TGTGCCAGCAGTCCGGAGGGGTTAGATGGCTACACCTTC
v_call: TRBV20-1; clone_size: NA; j_call: TRBJ1-2; d_call: NA; cdr3_aa: CSARVQGDYGYTF; cdr3_nt: TGCAGTGCTAGAGTCCAGGGAGACTATGGCTACACCTTC
v_call: TRBV30; clone_size: NA; j_call: TRBJ2-7; d_call: NA; cdr3_aa: CAWSGGGYEQYF; cdr3_nt: TGTGCCTGGAGTGGAGGAGGCTACGAGCAGTACTTC
v_call: TRBV6-1; clone_size: few; j_call: TRBJ1-2; d_call: TRBD1; cdr3_aa: CASRDRTALGGYTF; cdr3_nt: TGTGCCAGCAGGGACAGGACAGCTCTAGGAGGCTACACCTTC
v_call: TRBV6-5; clone_size: NA; j_call: TRBJ1-1; d_call: NA; cdr3_aa: CASSWGRNTEAFF; cdr3_nt: TGTGCCAGCAGTTGGGGCAGGAACACTGAAGCTTTCTTT
v_call: TRBV6-5; clone_size: few; j_call: TRBJ1-1; d_call: NA; cdr3_aa: CASSSSTGRVGESSGTEAFF; cdr3_nt: TGTGCCAGCAGTTCCTCGACAGGCCGGGTAGGGGAGAGTAGTGGCACTGAAGCTTTCTTT
v_call: TRBV5-6; clone_size: NA; j_call: TRBJ2-5; d_call: NA; cdr3_aa: CASSLAVEETQYF; cdr3_nt: TGTGCCAGCAGCTTGGCAGTAGAAGAGACCCAGTACTTC
v_call: TRBV10-3; clone_size: NA; j_call: TRBJ1-2; d_call: NA; cdr3_aa: CAISSDTNYGYTF; cdr3_nt: TGTGCCATCAGTAGCGACACTAACTATGGCTACACCTTC
v_call: TRBV20-1; clone_size: NA; j_call: TRBJ2-3; d_call: NA; cdr3_aa: CSADGDSTDTQYF; cdr3_nt: TGCAGTGCTGACGGGGACAGCACAGATACGCAGTATTTT
v_call: TRBV20-1; clone_size: NA; j_call: TRBJ1-5; d_call: TRBD1; cdr3_aa: CSARQGVQPQHF; cdr3_nt: TGCAGTGCCCGACAGGGGGTTCAGCCCCAGCATTTT
v_call: TRBV28; clone_size: once; j_call: TRBJ1-5; d_call: TRBD1; cdr3_aa: CASAGQGGNQPQHF; cdr3_nt: TGTGCCAGTGCGGGACAGGGCGGCAATCAGCCCCAGCATTTT
v_call: TRBV7-8; clone_size: NA; j_call: TRBJ2-6; d_call: TRBD2; cdr3_aa: CASSERGTSSGANVLTF; cdr3_nt: TGTGCCAGCAGCGAGCGGGGGACTTCCTCTGGGGCCAACGTCCTGACTTTC
v_call: TRBV7-8; clone_size: NA; j_call: TRBJ1-6; d_call: NA; cdr3_aa: CASSSRNWDSPLHF; cdr3_nt: TGTGCCAGCAGCTCCCGCAATTGGGATTCACCCCTCCACTTT
v_call: TRBV2; clone_size: NA; j_call: TRBJ1-6; d_call: TRBD1; cdr3_aa: CASNPGGTGDSPLHF; cdr3_nt: TGTGCCAGCAACCCGGGTGGGACAGGGGACTCACCCCTCCACTTT
v_call: TRBV7-9; clone_size: few; j_call: TRBJ1-2; d_call: NA; cdr3_aa: CASSRPGDSFDGYTF; cdr3_nt: TGTGCCAGCAGTCGGCCAGGGGACTCTTTTGATGGCTACACCTTC
v_call: TRBV7-6; clone_size: few; j_call: TRBJ2-7; d_call: NA; cdr3_aa: CASSLRVGEQYF; cdr3_nt: TGTGCCAGCAGCCTACGAGTGGGCGAGCAGTACTTC
v_call: TRBV11-2; clone_size: NA; j_call: TRBJ2-7; d_call: TRBD2; cdr3_aa: CASRGLATYEQYF; cdr3_nt: TGTGCCAGCAGAGGACTAGCGACCTACGAGCAGTACTTC
v_call: TRBV7-2; clone_size: NA; j_call: TRBJ1-2; d_call: TRBD1; cdr3_aa: CASSLDRTGGRYGYTF; cdr3_nt: TGTGCCAGCAGCTTAGACAGGACAGGGGGCCGATATGGCTACACCTTC
v_call: TRBV20-1; clone_size: NA; j_call: TRBJ2-5; d_call: NA; cdr3_aa: CSARYGEETQYF; cdr3_nt: TGCAGTGCTAGATACGGGGAAGAGACCCAGTACTTC
v_call: TRBV2; clone_size: once; j_call: TRBJ2-7; d_call: NA; cdr3_aa: CASTRQETYEQYF; cdr3_nt: TGTGCCAGCACCAGACAAGAAACCTACGAGCAGTACTTC
v_call: TRBV5-1; clone_size: once; j_call: TRBJ2-1; d_call: NA; cdr3_aa: CASSEGPPHNEQFF; cdr3_nt: TGCGCCAGCAGCGAGGGACCGCCCCACAATGAGCAGTTCTTC
v_call: TRBV11-3; clone_size: NA; j_call: TRBJ2-7; d_call: NA; cdr3_aa: CASSTRVTDEQYF; cdr3_nt: TGTGCCAGCAGCACCCGAGTGACCGACGAGCAGTACTTC
v_call: TRBV19; clone_size: NA; j_call: TRBJ1-5; d_call: TRBD1; cdr3_aa: CASSLLQGADQPQHF; cdr3_nt: TGTGCCAGTAGTCTCCTACAGGGGGCTGACCAGCCCCAGCATTTT
v_call: TRBV27; clone_size: NA; j_call: TRBJ1-5; d_call: NA; cdr3_aa: CASSQVPYKIQPQHF; cdr3_nt: TGTGCCAGCAGTCAAGTCCCGTATAAGATCCAGCCCCAGCATTTT
v_call: TRBV20-1; clone_size: few; j_call: TRBJ1-1; d_call: NA; cdr3_aa: CSALEGHKNTEAFF; cdr3_nt: TGCAGTGCATTAGAAGGGCATAAGAACACTGAAGCTTTCTTT
v_call: TRBV6-5; clone_size: few; j_call: TRBJ1-1; d_call: NA; cdr3_aa: CASSYSRGTTTEAFF; cdr3_nt: TGTGCCAGTAGTTACTCGAGGGGGACTACCACTGAAGCTTTCTTT
v_call: TRBV11-3; clone_size: NA; j_call: TRBJ1-1; d_call: NA; cdr3_aa: CASSLDGRAGAAEAFF; cdr3_nt: TGTGCCAGCAGCTTAGATGGTCGTGCGGGGGCGGCGGAAGCTTTCTTT
v_call: TRBV10-3; clone_size: NA; j_call: TRBJ2-7; d_call: NA; cdr3_aa: CATSPRAPYEQYF; cdr3_nt: TGTGCCACCAGTCCCCGAGCACCCTACGAGCAGTACTTC
v_call: TRBV5-1; clone_size: NA; j_call: TRBJ2-5; d_call: TRBD1; cdr3_aa: CASSPQDRGDETQYF; cdr3_nt: TGCGCCAGCAGCCCACAGGACAGGGGAGATGAGACCCAGTACTTC
v_call: TRBV2; clone_size: NA; j_call: TRBJ2-7; d_call: TRBD1; cdr3_aa: CASSVFRGSYEQYF; cdr3_nt: TGTGCCAGCAGTGTATTCAGGGGGTCCTACGAGCAGTACTTC
v_call: TRBV20-1; clone_size: NA; j_call: TRBJ2-5; d_call: NA; cdr3_aa: CSAEVAVQETQYF; cdr3_nt: TGCAGTGCTGAGGTAGCGGTCCAAGAGACCCAGTACTTC